This record covers a single T cell receptor (beta chain). Its antigen is not known. Researchers ran the PCR with 60 Vbeta and 13 Jbeta primers. Profiling relied on immunoSEQ multiplex PCR, and the TCRdb table lists in-frame clones only, not all of them. The data contain approximately 180,000 clones, 80% of them seen just once; the ten biggest clones take up about 7%. Germline V gene data show CDR1 as SGDLS and CDR2 as YYNGEE. The CDR3 covers 14 residues. Trimming took 3 bases from V and 0 from J; bases not matched to a gene: 2. This sample was included in a study of cytomegalovirus exposure and HLA in healthy donors. Study information: A data release that came early held some 84 million unique TCRs from HLA-typed donors.

Study findings and constraints: In vitro confirmation showed a few CMV-associated chains to be CMV antigen specific. When a later analysis compared HLA-associated TCR beta chains with equally common others, the HLA-associated chains turned out to be more clonally expanded and to have lower generation probabilities. Reported performance of the classifier showed diagnosis of cytomegalovirus status with high specificity and sensitivity.

The V gene is TRBV9, the J gene TRBJ1-1; the match to TRBD1 covers 7 bases. The sequence came from a young man in good health and CMV-seropositive. Sequences were obtained from PBMCs. Here the CDR3 reads CASSEGQMNTEAFF. CDR3 sequence (DNA): TGTGCCAGCAGCGAGGGACAGATGAACACTGAAGCTTTCTTT.